Each of the 19 T cell receptor beta chains below was sequenced from the same sample in a study of T-cell memory formation after mild COVID-19. TCRdb fed the 5' RACE reads into MiXCR, producing one record per CDR3 protein. This table holds about 150,000 distinct CDR3 sequences, 6% to 7% found once. Sequences were obtained from PBMCs or a T cell subset sorted from them (not recorded which). The receptors shown here come from an adult woman who had mild COVID-19 (a few samples of this study predate the infection). Cell type and time point are not known.

This clonotype came up many times. The rearrangement uses TRBV5-1 and TRBJ2-3, with D possibly TRBD2 on 5 matching bases. Deletions cut 3 bases from V and 0 bases from J, with 14 bases between. The CDR3 covers 16 residues. Germline assignment: CDR1 SGHRS and CDR2 YFSETQ. CDR3 region: CASSSSLPGSTDTQYF. The CDR3 region has the DNA TGCGCCAGCAGCTCCAGCCTACCGGGAAGCACAGATACGCAGTATTTT.

This clonotype was observed many times. The V call is TRBV12-3 or TRBV12-4, the J call TRBJ1-5; tentative D call: TRBD1 (6 bases). The CDR3 contains 15 residues. Trimming took 5 bases from V and 5 from J, leaving 16 bases between them. The CDR3 nucleotides read TGTGCCAGCAGTCTACAGGGCTGGGAGTATCAGCCCCAGCATTTT. It codes for CASSLQGWEYQPQHF.

V gene TRBV9 combines with J gene TRBJ2-7; a weak D match, TRBD2 (5 bases). Germline V lookup: CDR1 SGDLS, CDR2 YYNGEE. V lost 4 bases to trimming and J lost 5 bases, with 10 bases between them. The CDR3 is 12 amino acids. The CDR3 here is CASSPGFDEQYF. The CDR3 DNA sequence: TGTGCCAGCAGCCCGGGGTTCGACGAGCAGTACTTC.

The chain has TRBV7-8 and TRBJ2-7; D is ambiguous. V lost 6 bases and J 5 bases, leaving 11 bases between the germline ends. Germline CDR1 is SGHVS and CDR2 is FQNEAQ. The CDR3 loop spans 12 amino acids. CDR3 in amino acids: CASRGRIHEQYF. CDR3 nucleotides: TGTGCCAGCAGGGGCAGGATCCACGAGCAGTACTTC.

Only a few counts were recorded for this clonotype. The J gene is TRBJ2-1, the V gene TRBV24-1, with 10 bases matching TRBD2. The trim removed 4 bases at V and 7 bases at J, leaving 9 bases unmatched. Germline V gives CDR1 KGHDR, CDR2 SFDVKD. There are 16 residues in the CDR3. The CDR3 sequence is CATSDPNSGRGNEQFF. The CDR3 DNA follows: TGTGCCACCAGTGACCCTAACAGCGGGAGGGGGAATGAGCAGTTCTTC.

This clonotype was seen only a few times. This chain uses TRBV20-1 with TRBJ1-2; possible D gene TRBD1, 5 bases. CDR1 is DFQATT and CDR2 is SNEGSKA in the germline V gene (reference sequence). V shed 4 bases and J shed 5 bases, with 8 bases lying between them. The CDR3 extends over 11 amino acids. Here the CDR3 reads CSAKGLYGYTF. The CDR3 DNA reads TGCAGTGCTAAGGGACTTTATGGCTACACCTTC.

This clonotype was recorded many times. V is TRBV20-1 and J is TRBJ2-7; 8 bases match TRBD2. CDR1 DFQATT and CDR2 SNEGSKA come from the germline V gene (reference sequence). The V gene end was trimmed by 0 bases and the J gene end by 0 bases; junction bases not matched to a gene: 1. The CDR3 is 14 residues long. In nucleotides, the CDR3 is TGCAGTGCTAGAGATAGCGGGGTCTCCTACGAGCAGTACTTC. Its protein is CSARDSGVSYEQYF.

This chain's CDR3 is CASSLVATRGPDTQYF. CDR3 DNA sequence: TGTGCCAGCAGCTTAGTGGCTACCCGTGGCCCTGATACGCAGTATTTT. The rearrangement joins TRBV11-2 to TRBJ2-3; D remains unclear. Germline V lookup: CDR1 SGHAT, CDR2 FQNNGV. This CDR3 has 16 amino acids. The germline V and J ends were trimmed by 1 base and 6 bases, with 17 bases remaining between them.

This clonotype was detected only a few times. The chain combines TRBV9 with TRBJ2-7; 9 nucleotides line up with TRBD2. From germline, CDR1 is SGDLS and CDR2 YYNGEE. Trimming took 0 bases from V and 2 from J; bases not matched to a gene: 3. The CDR3 consists of 15 residues. The CDR3 sequence is CASSVGLAGAYEQYF. CDR3 nucleotides: TGTGCCAGCAGCGTAGGATTAGCGGGGGCCTACGAGCAGTACTTC.

This sequence joins TRBV30 and TRBJ2-6; D call uncertain. The CDR3 is 14 amino acids. V was clipped by 0 bases and J by 4 bases, with 7 bases between them. The germline CDR1 and CDR2 sequences are GTSNPN and SVGIG (reference sequence). CDR3 loop: CAWSVSAGANVLTF. The CDR3 DNA is TGTGCCTGGAGTGTTTCAGCAGGGGCCAACGTCCTGACTTTC.

The table lists this clonotype with a few counts. The chain has TRBV10-2 and TRBJ1-1, with TRBD1 identical over 7 bases. V gave up 6 bases and J gave up 5 bases; unmatched junction bases: 6. The CDR3 has 13 amino acids. The germline CDR1 and CDR2 sequences are WSHSY and SAAADI. The CDR3 reads CASSVQGRTEAFF. In nucleotides, the CDR3 is TGCGCCAGCAGCGTACAGGGGAGGACTGAAGCTTTCTTT.

In its sample, this clonotype was seen many times. The CDR3 coding sequence is TGCAGCGTTCGCAGGTCCCTAAACTATGGCTACACCTTC. It codes for CSVRRSLNYGYTF. This sequence joins TRBV29-1 and TRBJ1-2; D is uncertain. Trimming shortened V by 5 bases and J by 2 bases, and 12 bases separated the two germline ends. Germline CDR1 is SQVTM and CDR2 is ANQGSEA. This CDR3 has 13 amino acids.

This clonotype was seen ten or more times. The chain has TRBV18 and TRBJ2-3; 8 bases are shared with TRBD2. This CDR3 spans 16 amino acids. The V and J ends lost 3 bases and 1 base, in that order; junction bases with no gene match: 6. Germline CDR1 and CDR2: KGHSH and LQKENI. The CDR3 nucleotides are TGTGCCAGCTCACCCCTTCCGGGAGGGCGCACAGATACGCAGTATTTT. This encodes CASSPLPGGRTDTQYF.

This clonotype was recorded many times. The gene calls are TRBV7-9 and TRBJ1-1, with unresolved D. The V gene's germline CDR1 is SEHNR and CDR2 FQNEAQ (reference sequence). The CDR3 runs to 15 residues. Trimming removed 6 bases from V and 1 base from J, with 15 bases in between. The CDR3 DNA reads as TGTGCCAGCAGACGGGGTGGCCGGGAGAACACTGAAGCTTTCTTT. This encodes CASRRGGRENTEAFF.

The gene calls are TRBV30 and TRBJ1-2; no clear D gene. The CDR3 has 12 amino acids. V lost 0 bases to trimming and J lost 6 bases, with 8 bases between them. Germline V lookup: CDR1 GTSNPN, CDR2 SVGIG (reference sequence). CDR3 nucleotide sequence: TGTGCCTGGAGTGTAACCCCGGATGGCTACACCTTC. This sequence encodes CAWSVTPDGYTF.

The sample holds many counts of this clonotype. The chain is built from TRBV18 and TRBJ1-1; TRBD1 aligns across 10 bases. This CDR3 comprises 14 residues. J was trimmed by 4 bases and V by 3 bases; bases with no gene match: 2. Germline V gene data show CDR1 as KGHSH and CDR2 as LQKENI. CDR3 residues: CASSPRTGGTEAFF. The CDR3 region has the DNA TGTGCCAGCTCACCGAGGACAGGGGGCACTGAAGCTTTCTTT.

CDR3 sequence (DNA): TGTGCCAGCAGCTTAGCGGTTTCGCGGGGGGGCTACAATGAGCAGTTCTTC. This codes for CASSLAVSRGGYNEQFF. The V and J genes are TRBV7-2 and TRBJ2-1, with TRBD2 matching 9 bases. The V gene's germline CDR1 is SGHTA and CDR2 FQGNSA. The V gene end was trimmed by 0 bases and the J gene end by 3 bases; junction bases not matched to a gene: 6. CDR3 length: 17 amino acids. Full variable domain (outside the CDR3, taken from reference TRBV7-2 and TRBJ2-1): GAGVSQSPSNKVTEKGKDVELRCDPISGHTALYWYRQSLGQGLEFLIYFQGNSAPDKSGLPSDRFSAERTGGSVSTLTIQRTQQEDSAVYLCASSLAVSRGGYNEQFFGPGTRLTVL.

There are a few counts of this clonotype. The V gene is TRBV5-1, the J gene TRBJ2-2; no clear D. Germline CDR1 reads SGHRS; CDR2 reads YFSETQ. The CDR3 length is 15 residues. Trimming removed 1 base at V and 0 bases at J, with 7 bases between. Written as DNA, the CDR3 is TGCGCCAGCAGCTTGACCTATTCGAACACCGGGGAGCTGTTTTTT. It yields the protein CASSLTYSNTGELFF. Combining the CDR3 with reference TRBV5-1 and TRBJ2-2 gives the whole variable domain KAGVTQTPRYLIKTRGQQVTLSCSPISGHRSVSWYQQTPGQGLQFLFEYFSETQRNKGNFPGRFSGRQFSNSRSEMNVSTLELGDSALYLCASSLTYSNTGELFFGEGSRLTVL.

J is TRBJ2-2 and V is TRBV30, with D perhaps TRBD1 (5 bases). V was shortened by 0 bases and J by 4 bases, with 12 bases between the two germline ends. This CDR3 is 15 amino acids long. From germline, CDR1 is GTSNPN and CDR2 SVGIG (reference sequence). CDR3 sequence reads: CAWSVLQGSTGELFF. CDR3 nucleotide sequence: TGTGCCTGGAGTGTACTGCAGGGATCCACCGGGGAGCTGTTTTTT. The variable domain in full, completed from reference TRBV30 and TRBJ2-2, reads SQTIHQWPATLVQPVGSPLSLECTVEGTSNPNLYWYRQAAGRGLQLLFYSVGIGQISSEVPQNLSASRPQDRQFILSSKKLLLSDSGFYLCAWSVLQGSTGELFFGEGSRLTVL.